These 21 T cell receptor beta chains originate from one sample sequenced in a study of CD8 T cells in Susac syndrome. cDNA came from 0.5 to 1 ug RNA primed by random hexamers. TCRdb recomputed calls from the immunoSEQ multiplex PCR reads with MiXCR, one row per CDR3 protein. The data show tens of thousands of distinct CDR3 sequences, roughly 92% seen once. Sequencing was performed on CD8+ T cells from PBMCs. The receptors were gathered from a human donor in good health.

The CDR3 loop reads CASSSLRTRETQYF. CDR3 sequence (DNA): TGTGCCAGCAGCTCCCTCAGGACCCGAGAGACCCAGTACTTC. This chain joins TRBV7-9 and TRBJ2-5; D is unclear. The CDR3 sequence is 14 residues long. The germline V gene has CDR1 SEHNR and CDR2 FQNEAQ (reference sequence). The ends were cut back, 4 bases at V and 4 bases at J, with 13 bases in the middle.

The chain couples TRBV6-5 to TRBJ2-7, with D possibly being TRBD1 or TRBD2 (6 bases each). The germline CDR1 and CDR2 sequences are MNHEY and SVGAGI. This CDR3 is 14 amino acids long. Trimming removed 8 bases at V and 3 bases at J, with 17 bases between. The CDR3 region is CASCPRGRFYEQYF. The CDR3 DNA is TGTGCCAGCTGCCCTCGGGGGCGGTTCTACGAGCAGTACTTC.

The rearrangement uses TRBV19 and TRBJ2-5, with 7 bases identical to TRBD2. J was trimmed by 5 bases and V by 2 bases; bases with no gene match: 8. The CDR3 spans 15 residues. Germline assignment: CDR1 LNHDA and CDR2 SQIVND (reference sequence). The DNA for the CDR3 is TGTGCCAGTAGTATACATTCTAGCGGTATGGAGACCCAGTACTTC. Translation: CASSIHSSGMETQYF.

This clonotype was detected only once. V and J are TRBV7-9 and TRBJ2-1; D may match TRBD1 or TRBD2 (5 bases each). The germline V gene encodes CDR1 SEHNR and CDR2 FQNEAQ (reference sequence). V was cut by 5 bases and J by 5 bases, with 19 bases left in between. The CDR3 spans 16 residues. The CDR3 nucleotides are TGTGCCAGCAGCATCGACGGGACGGTAACTGACAATGAGCAGTTCTTC. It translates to CASSIDGTVTDNEQFF.

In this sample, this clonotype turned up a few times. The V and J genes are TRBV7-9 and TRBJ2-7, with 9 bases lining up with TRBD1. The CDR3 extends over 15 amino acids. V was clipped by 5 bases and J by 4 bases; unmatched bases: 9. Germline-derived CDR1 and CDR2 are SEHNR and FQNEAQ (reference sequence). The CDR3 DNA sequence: TGTGCCAGCAGCCTTACAGGGGGCGAAGTGTACGAGCAGTACTTC. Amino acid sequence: CASSLTGGEVYEQYF. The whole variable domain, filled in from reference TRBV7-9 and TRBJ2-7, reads DTGVSQNPRHKITKRGQNVTFRCDPISEHNRLYWYRQTLGQGPEFLTYFQNEAQLEKSRLLSDRFSAERPKGSFSTLEIQRTEQGDSAMYLCASSLTGGEVYEQYFGPGTRLTVT.

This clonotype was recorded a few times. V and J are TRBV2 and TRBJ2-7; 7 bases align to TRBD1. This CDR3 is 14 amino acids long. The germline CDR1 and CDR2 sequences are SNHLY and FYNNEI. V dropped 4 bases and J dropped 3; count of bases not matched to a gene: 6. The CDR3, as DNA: TGTGCCAGCAGTGTGGGGACAGTGTTCTACGAGCAGTACTTC. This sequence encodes CASSVGTVFYEQYF.

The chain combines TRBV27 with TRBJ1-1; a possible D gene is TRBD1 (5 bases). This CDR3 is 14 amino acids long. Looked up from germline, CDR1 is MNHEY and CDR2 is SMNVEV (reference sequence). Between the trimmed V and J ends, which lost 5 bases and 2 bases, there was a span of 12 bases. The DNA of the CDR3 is TGTGCCAGCAGTCCCGGGACGTTAAACACTGAAGCTTTCTTT. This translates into CASSPGTLNTEAFF.

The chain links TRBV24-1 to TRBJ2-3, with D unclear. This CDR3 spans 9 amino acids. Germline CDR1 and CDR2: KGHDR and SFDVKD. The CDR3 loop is CNLVDTQYF. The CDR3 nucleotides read TGTAATTTAGTGGATACGCAGTATTTT.

The CDR3 region is CAMLAENSDNEQFF. The CDR3 DNA sequence: TGTGCCATGCTAGCGGAAAACAGTGACAATGAGCAGTTCTTC. The V call is TRBV2, the J call TRBJ2-1; 7 bases align to TRBD2. The V segment lost 10 bases and the J segment 5 bases; nucleotides outside the gene matches: 11. Germline CDR1 and CDR2: SNHLY and FYNNEI. The CDR3 is 14 residues long. The variable domain in full, completed from reference TRBV2 and TRBJ2-1, reads EPEVTQTPSHQVTQMGQEVILRCVPISNHLYFYWYRQILGQKVEFLVSFYNNEISEKSEIFDDQFSVERPDGSNFTLKIRSTKLEDSAMYFCAMLAENSDNEQFFGPGTRLTVL.

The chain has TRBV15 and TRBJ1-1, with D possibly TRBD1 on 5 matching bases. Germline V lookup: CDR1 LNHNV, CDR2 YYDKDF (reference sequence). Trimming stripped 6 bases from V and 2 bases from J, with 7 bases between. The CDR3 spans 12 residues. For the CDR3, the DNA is TGTGCCACCAGGGGACTCAACACTGAAGCTTTCTTT. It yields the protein CATRGLNTEAFF.

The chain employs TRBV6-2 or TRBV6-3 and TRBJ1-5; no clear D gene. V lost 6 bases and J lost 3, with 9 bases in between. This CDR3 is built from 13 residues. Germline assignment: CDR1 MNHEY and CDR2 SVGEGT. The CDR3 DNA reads TGTGCCAGCAGCATATACTTCAATCAGCCCCAGCATTTT. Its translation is CASSIYFNQPQHF.

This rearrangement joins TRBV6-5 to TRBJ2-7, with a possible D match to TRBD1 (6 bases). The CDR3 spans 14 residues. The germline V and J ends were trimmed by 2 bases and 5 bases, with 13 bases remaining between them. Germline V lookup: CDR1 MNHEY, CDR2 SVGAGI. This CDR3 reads CASSYEPGVNEQYF. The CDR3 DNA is TGTGCCAGCAGTTACGAGCCAGGGGTCAACGAGCAGTACTTC.

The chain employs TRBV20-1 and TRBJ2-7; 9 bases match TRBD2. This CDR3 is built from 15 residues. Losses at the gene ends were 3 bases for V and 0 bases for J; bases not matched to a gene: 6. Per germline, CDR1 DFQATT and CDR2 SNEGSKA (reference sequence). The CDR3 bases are TGCAGTGCTAGCGACCTAGCGGGGAGCTCCTACGAGCAGTACTTC. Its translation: CSASDLAGSSYEQYF.

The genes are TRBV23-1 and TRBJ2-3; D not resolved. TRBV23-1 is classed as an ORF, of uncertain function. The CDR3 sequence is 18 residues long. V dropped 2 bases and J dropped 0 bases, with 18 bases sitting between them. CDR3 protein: CASSQNPSPVRSTDTQYF. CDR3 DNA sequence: TGCGCCAGCAGTCAAAATCCCTCTCCGGTGAGGAGCACAGATACGCAGTATTTT.

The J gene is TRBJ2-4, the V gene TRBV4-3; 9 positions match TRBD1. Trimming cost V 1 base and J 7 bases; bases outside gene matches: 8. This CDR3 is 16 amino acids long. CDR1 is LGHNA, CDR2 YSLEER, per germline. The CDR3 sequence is CASSQGGTGFSNIQYF. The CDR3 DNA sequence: TGCGCCAGCAGCCAAGGGGGGACAGGGTTTTCGAACATTCAGTACTTC.

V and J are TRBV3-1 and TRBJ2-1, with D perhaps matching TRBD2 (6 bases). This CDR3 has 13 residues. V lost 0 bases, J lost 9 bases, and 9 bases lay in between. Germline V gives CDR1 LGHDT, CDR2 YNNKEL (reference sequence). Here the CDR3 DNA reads TGTGCCAGCAGCCAAGACACTAGCACTGAGCAGTTCTTC. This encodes CASSQDTSTEQFF.

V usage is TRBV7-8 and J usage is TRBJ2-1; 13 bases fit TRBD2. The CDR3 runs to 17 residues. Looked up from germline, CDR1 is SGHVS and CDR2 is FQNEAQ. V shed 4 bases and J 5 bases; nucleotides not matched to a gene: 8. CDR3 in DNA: TGTGCCAGCAGCTCCTGGACTAGCGGGAGTCAGGACAATGAGCAGTTCTTC. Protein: CASSSWTSGSQDNEQFF.

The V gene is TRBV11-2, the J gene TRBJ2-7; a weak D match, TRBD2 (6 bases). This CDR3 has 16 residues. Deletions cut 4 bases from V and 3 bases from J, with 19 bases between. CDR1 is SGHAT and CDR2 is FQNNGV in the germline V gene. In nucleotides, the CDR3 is TGTGCCAGCAGCTCCCCGGCGGGGACGGGTGGCTACGAGCAGTACTTC. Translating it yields CASSSPAGTGGYEQYF.

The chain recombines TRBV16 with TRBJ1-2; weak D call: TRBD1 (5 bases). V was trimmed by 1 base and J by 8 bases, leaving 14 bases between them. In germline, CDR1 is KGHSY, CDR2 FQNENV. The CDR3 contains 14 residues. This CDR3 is CASSQLARTPGYTF. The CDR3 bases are TGTGCCAGCAGCCAATTAGCAAGGACACCGGGCTACACCTTC.

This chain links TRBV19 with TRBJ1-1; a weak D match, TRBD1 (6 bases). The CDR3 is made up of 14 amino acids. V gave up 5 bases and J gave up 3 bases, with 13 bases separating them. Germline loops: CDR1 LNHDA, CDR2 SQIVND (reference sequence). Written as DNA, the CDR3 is TGTGCCAGTAGTTACAGGGCGCAATACACTGAAGCTTTCTTT. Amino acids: CASSYRAQYTEAFF.

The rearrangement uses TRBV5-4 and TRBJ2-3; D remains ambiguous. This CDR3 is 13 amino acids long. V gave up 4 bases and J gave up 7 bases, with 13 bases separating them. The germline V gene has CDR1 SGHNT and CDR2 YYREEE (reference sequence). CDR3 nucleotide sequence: TGTGCCAGCAGCGGAGCCGGAGAGAATACGCAGTATTTT. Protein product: CASSGAGENTQYF.